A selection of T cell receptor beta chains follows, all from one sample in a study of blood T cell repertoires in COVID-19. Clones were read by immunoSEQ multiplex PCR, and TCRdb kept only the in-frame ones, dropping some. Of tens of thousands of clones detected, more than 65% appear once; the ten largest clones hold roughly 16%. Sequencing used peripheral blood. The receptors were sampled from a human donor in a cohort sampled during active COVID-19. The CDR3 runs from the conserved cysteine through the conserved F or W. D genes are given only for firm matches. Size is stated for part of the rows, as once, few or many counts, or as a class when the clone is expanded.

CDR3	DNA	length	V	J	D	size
CATSDPGTVNQPQHF	TGTGCCACCAGTGATCCCGGGACAGTCAATCAGCCCCAGCATTTT	15	TRBV24-1	TRBJ1-5	TRBD1	.
CASSPQQGRDTGELFF	TGTGCCAGCTCACCCCAACAGGGTCGGGACACCGGGGAGCTGTTTTTT	16	TRBV18	TRBJ2-2	.	.
CASSQGEIYTIYF	TGTGCCAGCAGCCAAGGAGAAATCTACACCATATATTTT	13	TRBV3-1/TRBV3-2	TRBJ1-3	.	.
CASSATHTSSGNTIYF	TGTGCCAGTAGTGCGACTCACACCAGCTCTGGAAACACCATATATTTT	16	TRBV19	TRBJ1-3	.	.
CASSRGGNTEAFF	TGTGCCAGCAGTAGGGGAGGGAACACTGAAGCTTTCTTT	13	TRBV12-3/TRBV12-4	TRBJ1-1	.	few
CASSYSPSPVSTDTQYF	TGTGCCAGCAGCTATTCCCCGAGCCCGGTAAGCACAGATACGCAGTATTTT	17	TRBV3-1/TRBV3-2	TRBJ2-3	.	once
CASSQGVKQFF	TGTGCCAGCAGCCAAGGAGTTAAGCAGTTCTTC	11	TRBV3-1/TRBV3-2	TRBJ2-1	.	.
CASSPRGGEDTQYF	TGTGCCAGCAGTCCCAGGGGAGGGGAAGATACGCAGTATTTT	14	TRBV7-8	TRBJ2-3	.	.
CAISSLYEQYF	TGTGCCATCAGTTCCCTATACGAGCAGTACTTC	11	TRBV10-3	TRBJ2-7	.	few
CASSASTASGNTIYF	TGTGCCAGCAGCGCCTCGACAGCCTCTGGAAACACCATATATTTT	15	TRBV9	TRBJ1-3	.	.
CASSLLAPGAGEQYF	TGTGCCAGCAGCTTGCTAGCGCCCGGTGCGGGAGAGCAGTACTTC	15	TRBV5-5	TRBJ2-7	.	.
CASSLGARDEQYF	TGTGCCAGCAGCTTGGGTGCGAGGGACGAGCAGTACTTC	13	TRBV5-6	TRBJ2-7	.	.
CASSQSTSGNRNTQYF	TGTGCCAGCAGCCAATCGACTAGCGGCAATAGGAATACGCAGTATTTT	16	TRBV4-2	TRBJ2-3	TRBD2	few
CASSFPGYNSPLHF	TGTGCCAGCAGTTTCCCGGGGTATAATTCACCCCTCCACTTT	14	TRBV28	TRBJ1-6	.	.
CASSARTGIEQYF	TGCGCCAGCAGCGCCCGGACAGGGATCGAGCAGTACTTC	13	TRBV5-1	TRBJ2-7	TRBD1	.
CASRQGANTEAFF	TGTGCCAGCAGACAGGGGGCGAACACTGAAGCTTTCTTT	13	TRBV7-9	TRBJ1-1	TRBD1	.
CASSHSDFSYEQYF	TGTGCCAGCAGCCATTCGGACTTTTCCTACGAGCAGTACTTC	14	TRBV5-4	TRBJ2-7	.	.
CASSDAGTGNQPQHF	TGTGCCAGCAGTGACGCCGGGACAGGGAATCAGCCCCAGCATTTT	15	TRBV6-6	TRBJ1-5	TRBD1	.
CSANSPGAYNEQFF	TGCAGCGCAAACTCCCCGGGTGCCTACAATGAGCAGTTCTTC	14	TRBV29-1	TRBJ2-1	.	.
CASSWQDTQYF	TGTGCCAGCAGCTGGCAAGATACGCAGTATTTT	11	TRBV2	TRBJ2-3	.	.
CAIGVGTGALSPYNEQFF	TGTGCCATCGGTGTCGGGACAGGGGCCTTAAGCCCCTACAATGAGCAGTTCTTC	18	TRBV10-3	TRBJ2-1	TRBD1	.
CASTTSGGINEQFF	TGTGCCAGCACAACTAGCGGGGGAATAAATGAGCAGTTCTTC	14	TRBV3-1/TRBV3-2	TRBJ2-1	TRBD2	few
CASSEGRNEQFF	TGTGCCAGCAGTGAGGGGAGAAATGAGCAGTTCTTC	12	TRBV25-1	TRBJ2-1	.	many
CASSYVVGEAKNIQYF	TGTGCCAGCAGTTACGTTGTCGGGGAAGCCAAAAACATTCAGTACTTC	16	TRBV6-6	TRBJ2-4	.	.
CASKRGRQGGNIGNQPQHF	TGTGCCAGTAAAAGGGGGCGGCAGGGAGGTAATATCGGCAATCAGCCCCAGCATTTT	19	TRBV19	TRBJ1-5	TRBD1	.
CASSHGLAGAPSETQYF	TGCGCCAGCAGCCACGGACTAGCGGGAGCGCCTTCGGAGACCCAGTACTTC	17	TRBV4-1	TRBJ2-5	TRBD2	.
CASSGTGIFTDTQYF	TGTGCCAGCTCCGGGACAGGGATCTTCACAGATACGCAGTATTTT	15	TRBV7-9	TRBJ2-3	TRBD1	.
CASSLSVARQGQPQHF	TGTGCCAGCAGTTTATCGGTTGCTAGGCAGGGTCAGCCCCAGCATTTT	16	TRBV28	TRBJ1-5	.	.
CASSYRESGELFF	TGTGCCAGCAGTTATCGGGAGAGCGGGGAGCTGTTTTTT	13	TRBV6-6	TRBJ2-2	.	.
CASSLVAGGRDTQYF	TGTGCCAGCAGCTTAGTGGCCGGGGGGAGAGATACGCAGTATTTT	15	TRBV7-6	TRBJ2-3	TRBD2	.
CASRAGRTYEQYF	TGTGCCAGCAGGGCCGGGAGGACCTACGAGCAGTACTTC	13	TRBV2	TRBJ2-7	TRBD2	.
CASSLGQGARGYTF	TGTGCCAGCAGTTTGGGACAGGGGGCGCGGGGCTACACCTTC	14	TRBV28	TRBJ1-2	TRBD1	.
CASSRDRVYNEQFF	TGTGCCAGCTCACGGGACAGGGTCTATAATGAGCAGTTCTTC	14	TRBV18	TRBJ2-1	TRBD1	.
CASSPTSGSYNEQFF	TGCGCCAGCAGTCCTACTAGCGGGAGTTACAATGAGCAGTTCTTC	15	TRBV5-1	TRBJ2-1	TRBD2	.
CASSSTDSTDTQYF	TGTGCCAGCAGCTCCACAGATAGCACAGATACGCAGTATTTT	14	TRBV28	TRBJ2-3	.	.
CASSLASAGLSNQPQHF	TGTGCCAGCAGCTTGGCGTCAGCAGGGCTTAGCAATCAGCCCCAGCATTTT	17	TRBV5-8	TRBJ1-5	.	.
CASTIGQGLEKLFF	TGTGCCAGCACGATCGGACAGGGTCTTGAAAAACTGTTTTTT	14	TRBV5-4	TRBJ1-4	TRBD1	.
CASSPRTAISGSPLHF	TGTGCCAGCAGTCCTCGGACAGCCATCAGCGGTTCACCCCTCCACTTT	16	TRBV28	TRBJ1-6	.	.
CASSLDRAVWNEQFF	TGCGCCAGCAGCCTGGACAGGGCGGTGTGGAATGAGCAGTTCTTC	15	TRBV5-1	TRBJ2-1	TRBD1	few
CASSSVAGGNWNEQFF	TGTGCCAGCAGTTCCGTAGCGGGAGGGAACTGGAATGAGCAGTTCTTC	16	TRBV28	TRBJ2-1	TRBD2	.
CASSRGQANEKLFF	TGTGCCAGCAGCCGGGGACAGGCAAATGAAAAACTGTTTTTT	14	TRBV6-5	TRBJ1-4	TRBD1	.
CASSLWGAGNSPLHF	TGTGCCAGCAGTTTATGGGGGGCTGGAAATTCACCCCTCCACTTT	15	TRBV28	TRBJ1-6	.	.
CASSSPRDRGSPGYGYTF	TGTGCCAGCAGCTCACCTAGGGACAGGGGGTCGCCAGGCTATGGCTACACCTTC	18	TRBV7-9	TRBJ1-2	TRBD1	.
CASSRTSGGQAHNEQFF	TGTGCCAGTAGTCGGACTAGCGGGGGGCAGGCGCACAATGAGCAGTTCTTC	17	TRBV19	TRBJ2-1	TRBD2	.
CASSLSGSPTDTQYF	TGTGCCAGCAGCTTGAGCGGGAGCCCCACAGATACGCAGTATTTT	15	TRBV11-2	TRBJ2-3	TRBD2	few
CSASSSGAYEQYF	TGCAGTGCTAGTAGTAGCGGGGCCTACGAGCAGTACTTC	13	TRBV20-1	TRBJ2-7	TRBD2	.
CASSPMTPPRDEQFF	TGTGCCAGCAGCCCTATGACACCCCCGAGGGATGAGCAGTTCTTC	15	TRBV7-6	TRBJ2-1	.	.
CASSPHFQGLAKNIQYF	TGTGCCAGCAGCCCCCACTTCCAGGGGCTAGCCAAAAACATTCAGTACTTC	17	TRBV3-1/TRBV3-2	TRBJ2-4	.	.
CASSPRGGQTSTDTQYF	TGCGCCAGCAGTCCCCGAGGCGGACAGACTAGCACAGATACGCAGTATTTT	17	TRBV10-2	TRBJ2-3	.	.
CASSPSGFSYEQYF	TGTGCCAGCAGCCCAAGCGGGTTCTCCTACGAGCAGTACTTC	14	TRBV9	TRBJ2-7	.	.